The T cell receptor (beta chain) under discussion was sequenced for a study of T cell responses to AZD1222 COVID-19 vaccine. General study findings and limits: Nearly half of the spike-specific TCRs reportedly recognize variant regions that carry no mutations. Vaccination with two AZD1222 doses was followed by a rise in Spike-specific TCR breadth and depth.

The CDR3 totals 12 residues. V was shortened by 6 bases and J by 4 bases, with 8 bases between the two germline ends. The germline gives CDR1 MNHEY, CDR2 SVGAGI. Repertoires were generated with immunoSEQ multiplex PCR, while TCRdb's copy carries only in-frame clones and drops some. This sample has 140,000 to 150,000 clones; around 90% occur once, and the top ten carry less than 3.5%. With respect to this clone: Its antigen remains unknown.

This specimen was peripheral blood, taken on day 0 of MenACWY control vaccination. This TCR derives from an adult in good health. This chain joins TRBV6-5 and TRBJ2-3, with D unresolved. The CDR3 loop is CASSRAADTQYF. Here the CDR3 DNA reads TGTGCCAGCAGCCGGGCCGCAGATACGCAGTATTTT.